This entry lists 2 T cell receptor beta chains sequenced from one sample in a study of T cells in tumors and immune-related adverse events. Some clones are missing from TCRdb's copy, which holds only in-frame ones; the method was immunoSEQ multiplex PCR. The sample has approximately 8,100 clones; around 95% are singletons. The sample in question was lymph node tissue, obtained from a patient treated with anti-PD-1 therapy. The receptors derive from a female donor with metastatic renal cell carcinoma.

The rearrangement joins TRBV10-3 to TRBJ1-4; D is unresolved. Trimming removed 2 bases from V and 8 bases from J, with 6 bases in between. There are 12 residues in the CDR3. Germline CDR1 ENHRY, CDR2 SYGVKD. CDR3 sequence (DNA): TGTGCCATCAGTGAGACAGAGGAAAAACTGTTTTTT. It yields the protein CAISETEEKLFF.

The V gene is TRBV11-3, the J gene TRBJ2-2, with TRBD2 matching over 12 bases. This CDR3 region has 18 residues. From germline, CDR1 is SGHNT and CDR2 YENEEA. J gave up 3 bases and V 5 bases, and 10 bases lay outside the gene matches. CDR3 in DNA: TGTGCCAGCAGCCCCACGGGACTAGCGGGTATGGACACCGGGGAGCTGTTTTTT. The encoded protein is CASSPTGLAGMDTGELFF.